This is a list of T cell receptor beta chains from one sample in a study of control samples from healthy donors and cancer patients. Using immunoSEQ multiplex PCR, the repertoire was profiled, and TCRdb retains in-frame clones only, with some absent. The sample includes about 150,000 clones, about 94% seen only once; the top ten take under 2.5%. The sample was blood. The receptors shown here come from a man in his forties or fifties in good health. Each CDR3 is given with its conserved first and last residue. Each record gives: D gene, CDR3 length, J gene, V gene, clone size, CDR3 DNA, CDR3 protein. D genes are given only for firm matches. Not all rows give a size; the values are once, few, many and, for expanded clones, a class.

D gene: TRBD1
CDR3 length: 15
J gene: TRBJ2-1
V gene: TRBV3-1/TRBV3-2
clone size: -
CDR3 DNA: TGTGCCAGCAGCCTTGCCGGGACAGGGCCGAATGAGCAGTTCTTC
CDR3 protein: CASSLAGTGPNEQFF

D gene: -
CDR3 length: 14
J gene: TRBJ1-4
V gene: TRBV6-6
clone size: -
CDR3 DNA: TGTGCCAGCAACCACAGGGCGGCTAATGAAAAACTGTTTTTT
CDR3 protein: CASNHRAANEKLFF

D gene: TRBD2
CDR3 length: 16
J gene: TRBJ2-1
V gene: TRBV3-1/TRBV3-2
clone size: -
CDR3 DNA: TGTGCCAGCAGCCATTTGAGCGGGGACGATTACAATGAGCAGTTCTTC
CDR3 protein: CASSHLSGDDYNEQFF

D gene: TRBD2
CDR3 length: 16
J gene: TRBJ2-2
V gene: TRBV6-6
clone size: -
CDR3 DNA: TGTGCCAGCAGTAAGCTAGCGGGAGGGAACACCGGGGAGCTGTTTTTT
CDR3 protein: CASSKLAGGNTGELFF

D gene: -
CDR3 length: 16
J gene: TRBJ2-7
V gene: TRBV28
clone size: -
CDR3 DNA: TGTGCCAGCAGTTTATCTCGGGGGCCAGGCTCCTACGAGCAGTACTTC
CDR3 protein: CASSLSRGPGSYEQYF

D gene: -
CDR3 length: 13
J gene: TRBJ1-2
V gene: TRBV2
clone size: -
CDR3 DNA: TGTGCCAGCAGTGAGGGGCTGGCCCGTGATGCCACCTTC
CDR3 protein: CASSEGLARDATF

D gene: -
CDR3 length: 14
J gene: TRBJ1-5
V gene: TRBV19
clone size: -
CDR3 DNA: TGTGCCAGTAGTATAATAACAGATTACCTGCCCCAGCATTTT
CDR3 protein: CASSIITDYLPQHF

D gene: TRBD2
CDR3 length: 14
J gene: TRBJ2-3
V gene: TRBV5-1
clone size: -
CDR3 DNA: TGCGCCAGCAGCTTAGCGGGACCTGAAGATACGCAGTATTTT
CDR3 protein: CASSLAGPEDTQYF

D gene: -
CDR3 length: 16
J gene: TRBJ1-2
V gene: TRBV19
clone size: once
CDR3 DNA: TGTGCCAGTAGACCGCCGGGACGGAGCGTTAACTATGGCTACACCTTC
CDR3 protein: CASRPPGRSVNYGYTF

D gene: -
CDR3 length: 13
J gene: TRBJ2-5
V gene: TRBV11-2
clone size: -
CDR3 DNA: TGTGCCAGCAGCTTAGAGTCGAAGGCCACCCAGTACTTC
CDR3 protein: CASSLESKATQYF

D gene: TRBD2
CDR3 length: 15
J gene: TRBJ2-3
V gene: TRBV11-2
clone size: -
CDR3 DNA: TGTGCCAGCAGCTATAGCGGGAGTGGCACAGATACGCAGTATTTT
CDR3 protein: CASSYSGSGTDTQYF

D gene: -
CDR3 length: 14
J gene: TRBJ1-1
V gene: TRBV6-5
clone size: -
CDR3 DNA: TGTGCCAGCAGTTATACGGACAGAAACACTGAAGCTTTCTTT
CDR3 protein: CASSYTDRNTEAFF

D gene: TRBD1
CDR3 length: 18
J gene: TRBJ1-4
V gene: TRBV7-9
clone size: -
CDR3 DNA: TGTGCCAGCAGCTTAGCCCCCGGGACAGGGAAGTTCAATGAAAAACTGTTTTTT
CDR3 protein: CASSLAPGTGKFNEKLFF

D gene: -
CDR3 length: 12
J gene: TRBJ2-5
V gene: TRBV18
clone size: -
CDR3 DNA: TGTGCCAGCTCGCAGTACCAAGAGACCCAGTACTTC
CDR3 protein: CASSQYQETQYF

D gene: -
CDR3 length: 16
J gene: TRBJ2-2
V gene: TRBV28
clone size: once
CDR3 DNA: TGTGCCAGCAGTTTAGGGGCAGGTTCGGGCACCGGGGAGCTGTTTTTT
CDR3 protein: CASSLGAGSGTGELFF

D gene: -
CDR3 length: 15
J gene: TRBJ2-7
V gene: TRBV11-2
clone size: -
CDR3 DNA: TGTGCCAGCAGCTTAGATATTTCAGGCTCCTACGAGCAGTACTTC
CDR3 protein: CASSLDISGSYEQYF

D gene: TRBD2
CDR3 length: 15
J gene: TRBJ2-1
V gene: TRBV6-5
clone size: -
CDR3 DNA: TGTGCCAGCAACCCCGGGACTAGCGGGAGCTATGAGCAGTTCTTC
CDR3 protein: CASNPGTSGSYEQFF

D gene: -
CDR3 length: 14
J gene: TRBJ1-1
V gene: TRBV28
clone size: -
CDR3 DNA: TGTGCCAGCAGGACCGGCGGGTCGAACACTGAAGCTTTCTTT
CDR3 protein: CASRTGGSNTEAFF

D gene: -
CDR3 length: 14
J gene: TRBJ1-5
V gene: TRBV24-1
clone size: -
CDR3 DNA: TGTGCCACCAGTGGGGCGGGCTCCAATCAGCCCCAGCATTTT
CDR3 protein: CATSGAGSNQPQHF

D gene: TRBD2
CDR3 length: 15
J gene: TRBJ2-3
V gene: TRBV28
clone size: -
CDR3 DNA: TGTGCCAGCAGTTTAGTGACTAGCTTCTTAGATACGCAGTATTTT
CDR3 protein: CASSLVTSFLDTQYF

D gene: -
CDR3 length: 16
J gene: TRBJ2-3
V gene: TRBV5-1
clone size: -
CDR3 DNA: TGCGCCAGCAGCTTGCTCCCGAGGCGGGAAACAGATACGCAGTATTTT
CDR3 protein: CASSLLPRRETDTQYF

D gene: -
CDR3 length: 14
J gene: TRBJ2-5
V gene: TRBV18
clone size: -
CDR3 DNA: TGTGCCAGCTCACCAGGCCAGGCGGGGGAGACCCAGTACTTC
CDR3 protein: CASSPGQAGETQYF

D gene: -
CDR3 length: 14
J gene: TRBJ2-1
V gene: TRBV3-1/TRBV3-2
clone size: -
CDR3 DNA: TGTGCCAGCAGCCTAGCCGCCTCCTACAATGAGCAGTTCTTC
CDR3 protein: CASSLAASYNEQFF

D gene: TRBD2
CDR3 length: 15
J gene: TRBJ2-3
V gene: TRBV19
clone size: -
CDR3 DNA: TGTGCCAGTAGTATGAGGGCTAGCGGGGTTGATACGCAGTATTTT
CDR3 protein: CASSMRASGVDTQYF

D gene: -
CDR3 length: 15
J gene: TRBJ1-3
V gene: TRBV13
clone size: -
CDR3 DNA: TGTGCCAGCAGCCCCGGACAGTCTGGTGGAAACACCATATATTTT
CDR3 protein: CASSPGQSGGNTIYF

D gene: -
CDR3 length: 11
J gene: TRBJ1-3
V gene: TRBV28
clone size: -
CDR3 DNA: TGTGCCAGCACACGGGGAAACACCATATATTTT
CDR3 protein: CASTRGNTIYF

D gene: -
CDR3 length: 14
J gene: TRBJ2-5
V gene: TRBV6-5
clone size: -
CDR3 DNA: TGTGCCAGCAGGGGCCTTAAGGGGCGAGAGACCCAGTACTTC
CDR3 protein: CASRGLKGRETQYF

D gene: TRBD1
CDR3 length: 17
J gene: TRBJ2-4
V gene: TRBV11-3
clone size: -
CDR3 DNA: TGTGCCAGCAGCCCTTGGGACAGGGGGCGAGCCAAAAACATTCAGTACTTC
CDR3 protein: CASSPWDRGRAKNIQYF

D gene: -
CDR3 length: 13
J gene: TRBJ1-5
V gene: TRBV7-8
clone size: -
CDR3 DNA: TGTGCCAGCAGCTTATACAGGGACCAGCCCCAGCATTTT
CDR3 protein: CASSLYRDQPQHF

D gene: -
CDR3 length: 14
J gene: TRBJ2-7
V gene: TRBV24-1
clone size: -
CDR3 DNA: TGTGCCACTGGGGGTAAGGGGAGCTCCTACGAGCAGTACTTC
CDR3 protein: CATGGKGSSYEQYF

D gene: -
CDR3 length: 13
J gene: TRBJ1-1
V gene: TRBV6-4
clone size: -
CDR3 DNA: TGTGCCAGCAGTGTTGGGGTTTGGACTGAAGCTTTCTTT
CDR3 protein: CASSVGVWTEAFF

D gene: -
CDR3 length: 18
J gene: TRBJ1-2
V gene: TRBV9
clone size: -
CDR3 DNA: TGTGCCAGCAGCGTAGGCCGGGCAACAGGAGGGTTTAACTATGGCTACACCTTC
CDR3 protein: CASSVGRATGGFNYGYTF

D gene: -
CDR3 length: 14
J gene: TRBJ2-5
V gene: TRBV7-9
clone size: -
CDR3 DNA: TGTGCCAGCAGCTTAGAATATTCCCGGGAGACCCAGTACTTC
CDR3 protein: CASSLEYSRETQYF

D gene: -
CDR3 length: 14
J gene: TRBJ1-5
V gene: TRBV6-5
clone size: -
CDR3 DNA: TGTGCCAGCAGAGGCGGCCAGGGTAGTCAGCCCCAGCATTTT
CDR3 protein: CASRGGQGSQPQHF

D gene: TRBD1
CDR3 length: 15
J gene: TRBJ1-5
V gene: TRBV5-1
clone size: -
CDR3 DNA: TGCGCCAGCAGCTGGGGACAGGGGCCCAATCAGCCCCAGCATTTT
CDR3 protein: CASSWGQGPNQPQHF

D gene: -
CDR3 length: 15
J gene: TRBJ2-2
V gene: TRBV19
clone size: -
CDR3 DNA: TGTGCCAGTAGTTCAGCAGGAACGAACACCGGGGAGCTGTTTTTT
CDR3 protein: CASSSAGTNTGELFF

D gene: -
CDR3 length: 10
J gene: TRBJ2-1
V gene: TRBV7-8
clone size: -
CDR3 DNA: TGTGCCAGCAGGGGGAGGTTCATAATCTTC
CDR3 protein: CASRGRFIIF

D gene: TRBD2
CDR3 length: 15
J gene: TRBJ2-1
V gene: TRBV10-3
clone size: -
CDR3 DNA: TGTGCCATCAGTTCCAGGACTAGCGGCTACAATGAGCAGTTCTTC
CDR3 protein: CAISSRTSGYNEQFF

D gene: -
CDR3 length: 17
J gene: TRBJ1-4
V gene: TRBV5-1
clone size: -
CDR3 DNA: TGCGCCAGCAGCCCCAGGGGAGGGCGGCTAACTAATGAAAAACTGTTTTTT
CDR3 protein: CASSPRGGRLTNEKLFF

D gene: TRBD1
CDR3 length: 14
J gene: TRBJ1-1
V gene: TRBV19
clone size: -
CDR3 DNA: TGTGCCAGTAGTTCCGGACAGGGGAGGACTGAAGCTTTCTTT
CDR3 protein: CASSSGQGRTEAFF

D gene: -
CDR3 length: 15
J gene: TRBJ2-1
V gene: TRBV20-1
clone size: once
CDR3 DNA: TGCAGTGCTAGTAGGCCTAGAGGGGGTAACAATGAGCAGTTCTTC
CDR3 protein: CSASRPRGGNNEQFF

D gene: TRBD2
CDR3 length: 19
J gene: TRBJ2-1
V gene: TRBV7-3
clone size: once
CDR3 DNA: TGTGCCAGCAGCCCCCGACTAGCGGGAGTTTTTAGCTCCTACAATGAGCAGTTCTTC
CDR3 protein: CASSPRLAGVFSSYNEQFF

D gene: -
CDR3 length: 14
J gene: TRBJ1-2
V gene: TRBV28
clone size: -
CDR3 DNA: TGTGCCAGCAGTTCGCCAACTACTAACTATGGCTACACCTTC
CDR3 protein: CASSSPTTNYGYTF

D gene: -
CDR3 length: 15
J gene: TRBJ1-2
V gene: TRBV3-1/TRBV3-2
clone size: -
CDR3 DNA: TGTGCCAGCAGCCAAGGGAGGACGGGAGGTTATGGCTACACCTTC
CDR3 protein: CASSQGRTGGYGYTF

D gene: -
CDR3 length: 16
J gene: TRBJ2-7
V gene: TRBV28
clone size: -
CDR3 DNA: TGTGCCAGCAGTTCCCCGGGACAAGGGGGGTTCAACGAGCAGTACTTC
CDR3 protein: CASSSPGQGGFNEQYF

D gene: TRBD2
CDR3 length: 14
J gene: TRBJ2-7
V gene: TRBV11-2
clone size: few
CDR3 DNA: TGTGCCAGCAGCTTAACGAGGGAGGGCCGCGAGCAGTACTTC
CDR3 protein: CASSLTREGREQYF

D gene: -
CDR3 length: 15
J gene: TRBJ2-7
V gene: TRBV7-9
clone size: -
CDR3 DNA: TGTGCCAGCAGCTTAGAGTACGGACGGGCCCCCGAGCAGTACTTC
CDR3 protein: CASSLEYGRAPEQYF

D gene: -
CDR3 length: 13
J gene: TRBJ2-1
V gene: TRBV11-2
clone size: -
CDR3 DNA: TGTGCCAGCAGCTTAGCCTACTACAATGAGCAGTTCTTC
CDR3 protein: CASSLAYYNEQFF

D gene: TRBD1
CDR3 length: 15
J gene: TRBJ1-3
V gene: TRBV9
clone size: few
CDR3 DNA: TGTGCCAGCAGCGGAGACAGGGCCTCTGGAAACACCATATATTTT
CDR3 protein: CASSGDRASGNTIYF

D gene: -
CDR3 length: 15
J gene: TRBJ2-7
V gene: TRBV2
clone size: few
CDR3 DNA: TGTGCCAGTGGCCCCCCCCCGGGGGACTCCTACGAGCAGTACTTC
CDR3 protein: CASGPPPGDSYEQYF

D gene: -
CDR3 length: 13
J gene: TRBJ2-5
V gene: TRBV5-4
clone size: once
CDR3 DNA: TGTGCCAGCTGCCTTCGGGGTTTAGAGACCCAGTACTTC
CDR3 protein: CASCLRGLETQYF

D gene: -
CDR3 length: 11
J gene: TRBJ2-7
V gene: TRBV7-8
clone size: -
CDR3 DNA: TGTGCCAGCAGCTATGACTACGAGCAGTACTTC
CDR3 protein: CASSYDYEQYF

D gene: -
CDR3 length: 15
J gene: TRBJ1-1
V gene: TRBV5-1
clone size: -
CDR3 DNA: TGCGCCAGCAGCTTGGCCGGGAGGGGGGACACTGAAGCTTTCTTT
CDR3 protein: CASSLAGRGDTEAFF